These 2 T cell receptor beta chains came from one sample sequenced in a study of Graves' ophthalmopathy and Graves' hyperthyroidism. Amplified TCR beta CDR3 regions were obtained using RNA transcripts as template. The authors performed first-round RT-PCR with HTBI primers and then a second-round multiplex PCR. TCRdb re-called the multiplex PCR reads with MiXCR, one entry per CDR3 protein. The data show about 210,000 distinct CDR3 sequences, roughly 27% seen once. The specimen sequenced was peripheral blood. These receptor sequences come from a man aged 45-65 years with Graves' ophthalmopathy.

The V gene is TRBV15, the J gene TRBJ1-5; 7 bases agree with TRBD1. Per the germline V gene, CDR1 is LNHNV and CDR2 is YYDKDF (reference sequence). Trimming took 1 base from V and 6 from J; bases not matched to a gene: 9. The CDR3 is made up of 16 amino acids. The CDR3 DNA reads TGTGCCACCAGCAGAGTTGGGACAGCAGGGAGTCAGCCCCAGCATTTT. It specifies CATSRVGTAGSQPQHF.

The chain carries TRBV6-2 or TRBV6-3 and TRBJ1-1, with 11 bases that match TRBD1. Germline CDR1 is MNHEY and CDR2 is SVGEGT. The CDR3 has 15 amino acids. J was trimmed by 3 bases and V by 6 bases; bases with no gene match: 6. The CDR3 region has the DNA TGTGCCAGCAGCCGGACAGGGGGCTTGGACACTGAAGCTTTCTTT. Amino acid sequence: CASSRTGGLDTEAFF.